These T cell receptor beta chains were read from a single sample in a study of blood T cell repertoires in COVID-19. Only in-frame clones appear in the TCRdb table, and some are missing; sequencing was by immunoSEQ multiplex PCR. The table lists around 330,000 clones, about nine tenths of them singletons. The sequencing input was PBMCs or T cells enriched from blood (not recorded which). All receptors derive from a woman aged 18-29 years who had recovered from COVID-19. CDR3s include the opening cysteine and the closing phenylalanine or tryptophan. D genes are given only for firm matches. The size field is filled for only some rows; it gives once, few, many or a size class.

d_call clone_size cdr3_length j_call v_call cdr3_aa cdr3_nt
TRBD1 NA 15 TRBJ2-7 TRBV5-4 CASSLGQGRIHEQYF TGTGCCAGCAGCTTGGGACAGGGTAGAATCCACGAGCAGTACTTC
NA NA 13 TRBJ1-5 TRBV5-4 CASSIDRDQPQHF TGTGCCAGCAGCATCGACAGAGATCAGCCCCAGCATTTT
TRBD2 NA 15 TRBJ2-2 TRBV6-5 CASSRTSDNTGELFF TGTGCCAGCAGCCGGACTAGCGACAACACCGGGGAGCTGTTTTTT
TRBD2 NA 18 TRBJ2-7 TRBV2 CASSALTSGRAVYHEQYF TGTGCCAGCAGTGCGCTTACTAGCGGGAGGGCCGTTTACCACGAGCAGTACTTC
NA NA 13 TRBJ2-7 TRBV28 CASSGAPMGEQYF TGTGCCAGCAGTGGAGCTCCGATGGGCGAGCAGTACTTC
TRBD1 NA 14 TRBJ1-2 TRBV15 CATSRGGQGLSYTF TGTGCCACCAGCAGAGGTGGACAGGGGTTAAGCTACACCTTC
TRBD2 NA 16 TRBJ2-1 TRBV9 CASSAPGLAGYNEQFF TGTGCCAGCAGCGCCCCCGGACTAGCGGGTTACAATGAGCAGTTCTTC
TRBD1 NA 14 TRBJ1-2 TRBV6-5 CASSRDRGRYGYTF TGTGCCAGCAGTCGGGACAGGGGGCGGTATGGCTACACCTTC
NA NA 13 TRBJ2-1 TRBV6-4 CASSPETNNEQFF TGTGCCAGCAGCCCAGAAACAAACAATGAGCAGTTCTTC
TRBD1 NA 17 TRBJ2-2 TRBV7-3 CASSLRGVDRGTGELFF TGTGCCAGCAGCTTAAGGGGTGTGGACAGGGGCACCGGGGAGCTGTTTTTT
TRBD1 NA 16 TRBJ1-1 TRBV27 CASSLGRDRGQTEAFF TGTGCCAGCAGTTTAGGCCGGGACAGGGGGCAAACTGAAGCTTTCTTT
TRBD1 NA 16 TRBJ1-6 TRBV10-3 CAISYLDRGSNSPLHF TGTGCCATCAGCTATTTGGACAGGGGTAGTAATTCACCCCTCCACTTT
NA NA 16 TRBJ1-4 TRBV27 CASRGMGGGTNEKLFF TGTGCCAGCAGGGGCATGGGGGGAGGCACTAATGAAAAACTGTTTTTT
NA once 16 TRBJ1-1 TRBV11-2 CASSPIPGHPATEAFF TGTGCCAGCAGCCCGATCCCGGGACACCCAGCAACTGAAGCTTTCTTT
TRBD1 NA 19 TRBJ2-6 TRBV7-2 CASSPQGAGGYSGANVLTF TGTGCCAGCAGCCCCCAGGGGGCAGGGGGATACTCTGGGGCCAACGTCCTGACTTTC
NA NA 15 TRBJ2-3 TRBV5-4 CASSGTGVRTDTQYF TGTGCCAGCAGTGGGACGGGAGTTCGCACAGATACGCAGTATTTT
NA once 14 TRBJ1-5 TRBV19 CACDLYYSNQPQHF TGTGCCTGCGATCTGTACTATAGCAATCAGCCCCAGCATTTT
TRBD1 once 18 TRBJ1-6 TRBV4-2 CASSQRVQGGGLDSPLHF TGTGCCAGCAGCCAGCGTGTGCAAGGGGGCGGTTTAGATTCACCCCTCCACTTT
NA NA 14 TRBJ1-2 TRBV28 CASSSGGDRYGYTF TGTGCCAGCAGTTCCGGAGGGGATCGCTATGGCTACACCTTC
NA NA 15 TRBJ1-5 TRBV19 CASSWAGGSNQPQHF TGTGCCAGTAGTTGGGCAGGCGGGAGCAATCAGCCCCAGCATTTT
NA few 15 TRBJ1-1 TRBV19 CASSNPAGGKTEAFF TGTGCCAGTAGTAATCCGGCAGGAGGGAAGACTGAAGCTTTCTTT
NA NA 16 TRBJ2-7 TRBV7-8 CASSLGGDMSSYEQYF TGTGCCAGCAGCTTAGGAGGGGACATGAGCTCCTACGAGCAGTACTTC
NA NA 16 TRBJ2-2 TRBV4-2 CASSQLAGSFTGELFF TGTGCCAGCAGCCAACTGGCGGGGTCCTTCACCGGGGAGCTGTTTTTT